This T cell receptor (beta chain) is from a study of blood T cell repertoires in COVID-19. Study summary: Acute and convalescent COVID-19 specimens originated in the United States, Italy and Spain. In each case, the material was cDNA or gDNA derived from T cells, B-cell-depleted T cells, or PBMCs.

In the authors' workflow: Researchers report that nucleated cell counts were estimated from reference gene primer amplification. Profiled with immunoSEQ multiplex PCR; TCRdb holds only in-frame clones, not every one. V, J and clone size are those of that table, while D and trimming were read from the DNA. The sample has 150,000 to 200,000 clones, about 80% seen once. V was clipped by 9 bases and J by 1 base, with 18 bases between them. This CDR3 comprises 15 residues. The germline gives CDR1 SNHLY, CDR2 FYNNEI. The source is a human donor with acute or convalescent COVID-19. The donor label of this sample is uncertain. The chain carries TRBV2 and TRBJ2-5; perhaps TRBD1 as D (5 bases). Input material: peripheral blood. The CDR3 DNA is TGTGCCAGTTCTCAAGGGGATAGGGGCCAAGAGACCCAGTACTTC. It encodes CASSQGDRGQETQYF.